This T cell receptor beta chain was captured by sequencing in a study of technical replicates of blood from a handful of donors. CDR3 size: 16 residues. Trimming cost V 4 bases and J 3 bases; bases outside gene matches: 8. Germline V gene sequence: CDR1 MDHEN, CDR2 SYDVKM. Clones were read by immunoSEQ multiplex PCR, and TCRdb kept only the in-frame ones, dropping some. The table lists 79,000 or so clones, 85% to 95% of them singletons. The sample was T cells isolated from PBMCs. This sequence was found in a human donor in good health. V gene TRBV28 combines with J gene TRBJ2-4; TRBD1 agrees at 8 bases. In DNA form, the CDR3 reads TGTGCCAGCAGTTCTGACAGGGGATCGGGCAAAAACATTCAGTACTTC. This translates into CASSSDRGSGKNIQYF.